The 21 T cell receptor beta chains below all came from one sample that was sequenced in a study of blood T cell repertoires in COVID-19. TCRdb's copy holds only in-frame clones and misses some; the assay was immunoSEQ multiplex PCR. The sample shows 300,000 to 350,000 clones, approximately 85% of them seen only once. Sequenced material: PBMCs or T cells enriched from blood (not recorded which). These receptor sequences come from a man younger than 40 who had recovered from COVID-19.

This chain connects TRBV6-6 to TRBJ1-5, with D possibly matching TRBD1 (6 bases). From germline, CDR1 is MNHNY and CDR2 SVGAGI (reference sequence). V was pared by 5 bases and J by 2 bases, with 16 bases between. This CDR3 comprises 16 residues. The CDR3 sequence: CASSPATGLGNQPQHF. Here the CDR3 DNA reads TGTGCCAGCAGTCCGGCCACAGGGCTCGGCAATCAGCCCCAGCATTTT.

The chain recombines TRBV4-3 with TRBJ1-5, with a tentative D call TRBD1 (5 bases). The germline V and J ends were trimmed by 1 base and 5 bases, with 12 bases remaining between them. Germline assignment: CDR1 LGHNA and CDR2 YSLEER. CDR3 length: 15 residues. The CDR3: CASSQAHQGDQPQHF. CDR3 bases: TGCGCCAGCAGCCAAGCACATCAAGGGGATCAGCCCCAGCATTTT.

This clone was seen more than once but under ten times. This sequence joins TRBV7-6 and TRBJ2-7; 12 bases agree with TRBD2. In germline, CDR1 is SGHVS, CDR2 FNYEAQ. With 1 base clipped from V and 4 bases from J, the junction kept 2 bases outside the gene matches. There are 15 residues in the CDR3. The chain's CDR3 is CASSLETSGGYEQYF. The CDR3 nucleotides read TGTGCCAGCAGCTTAGAAACTAGCGGGGGGTACGAGCAGTACTTC.

The chain combines TRBV4-3 with TRBJ1-5, with D perhaps matching TRBD1 (6 bases). This CDR3 region has 16 residues. Germline loops: CDR1 LGHNA, CDR2 YSLEER. The ends were cut back, 0 bases at V and 6 bases at J, with 15 bases in the middle. The CDR3 reads CASSQDLKGVTQPQHF. CDR3 coding DNA: TGCGCCAGCAGCCAAGATCTAAAGGGGGTTACTCAGCCCCAGCATTTT.

The genes are TRBV7-9 and TRBJ1-1; TRBD1 is a possible D gene (5 bases). The CDR3 spans 14 residues. V lost 1 base to trimming and J lost 3 bases, with 9 bases between them. The germline gives CDR1 SEHNR, CDR2 FQNEAQ (reference sequence). CDR3 sequence reads: CASSLVGDYTEAFF. CDR3 nucleotide sequence: TGTGCCAGCAGCTTAGTAGGGGATTACACTGAAGCTTTCTTT.

This chain links TRBV9 with TRBJ1-5; D is ambiguous. The V and J ends lost 2 bases and 3 bases respectively, with 9 bases between them. The germline V gene has CDR1 SGDLS and CDR2 YYNGEE. This CDR3 spans 14 amino acids. The CDR3 is CASSVGDFNQPQHF. The DNA for the CDR3 is TGTGCCAGCAGCGTCGGAGATTTCAATCAGCCCCAGCATTTT.

CDR3 sequence: CASSPPGQRNEKLFF. Here the CDR3 DNA reads TGTGCCAGCAGTCCCCCGGGACAGAGGAATGAAAAACTGTTTTTT. This chain connects TRBV7-9 to TRBJ1-4, with 7 bases that match TRBD1. Germline V gene sequence: CDR1 SEHNR, CDR2 FQNEAQ (reference sequence). The CDR3 runs to 15 residues. V gave up 6 bases and J gave up 5 bases; unmatched junction bases: 9.

The chain recombines TRBV29-1 with TRBJ2-5; D may be TRBD1 (6 bases). V was trimmed by 7 bases and J by 3 bases, leaving 15 bases between them. CDR1 and CDR2 (germline): SQVTM, ANQGSEA. This CDR3 has 13 residues. The CDR3 nucleotides read TGCAGCGGGCAGACAGGTCCAAAAGAGACCCAGTACTTC. Its translation: CSGQTGPKETQYF.

The rearrangement links TRBV6-5 to TRBJ1-5, with a weak D call TRBD1 (6 bases). Germline V gives CDR1 MNHEY, CDR2 SVGAGI. The CDR3 covers 14 residues. With 2 bases removed from V and 4 bases from J, the gap between germline ends came to 9 bases. The CDR3, as DNA: TGTGCCAGCAGTTACGGGGGCCAAAATCAGCCCCAGCATTTT. Its protein is CASSYGGQNQPQHF.

The CDR3 nucleotides are TGCGCCAGCAGAATCCTCGGGACTAGCTCCTACGAGCAGTACTTC. This codes for CASRILGTSSYEQYF. This chain joins TRBV5-1 and TRBJ2-7, with 8 bases fitting TRBD2. V was clipped by 5 bases and J by 0 bases; unmatched bases: 7. The length of the CDR3 is 15 residues. The germline V gene has CDR1 SGHRS and CDR2 YFSETQ.

The J gene is TRBJ2-1, the V gene TRBV7-2; D perhaps matches TRBD2 (6 bases). Germline V lookup: CDR1 SGHTA, CDR2 FQGNSA. The germline V and J ends were trimmed by 5 bases and 4 bases, with 15 bases remaining between them. The CDR3 runs to 15 residues. In DNA, the CDR3 is TGTGCCAGCAGCCCGCTGGTCGGGGGATACAATGAGCAGTTCTTC. It translates to CASSPLVGGYNEQFF. Filled out from reference TRBV7-2 and TRBJ2-1, the complete variable domain reads GAGVSQSPSNKVTEKGKDVELRCDPISGHTALYWYRQSLGQGLEFLIYFQGNSAPDKSGLPSDRFSAERTGGSVSTLTIQRTQQEDSAVYLCASSPLVGGYNEQFFGPGTRLTVL.

The V and J genes are TRBV5-5 and TRBJ2-3; 8 positions match TRBD2. CDR1 is SGHKS and CDR2 is YYEKEE in the germline V gene (reference sequence). V gave up 2 bases and J gave up 0 bases; unmatched junction bases: 2. This CDR3 region has 15 residues. As DNA, the CDR3 is TGTGCCAGCAGCTTAGAGCGGGGGAGCACAGATACGCAGTATTTT. Translation gives CASSLERGSTDTQYF.

The rearrangement links TRBV5-4 to TRBJ2-7; 8 nucleotides match TRBD1. This CDR3 contains 14 residues. V was pared by 2 bases and J by 6 bases, with 7 bases of the junction left unmatched. Germline-derived CDR1 and CDR2 are SGHNT and YYREEE (reference sequence). The CDR3 reads CASSLRDRRSEQYF. The CDR3 nucleotides read TGTGCCAGCAGCTTAAGGGACAGGCGGTCCGAGCAGTACTTC.

The V and J genes are TRBV19 and TRBJ1-5; tentatively, D is TRBD1 (5 bases). The length of the CDR3 is 15 residues. Trimming left V 0 bases short and J 4 bases short, with 10 bases between. Germline CDR1 reads LNHDA; CDR2 reads SQIVND (reference sequence). This chain's CDR3 is CASSIEAGRNQPQHF. As DNA, the CDR3 is TGTGCCAGTAGTATAGAGGCAGGGAGGAATCAGCCCCAGCATTTT.

This clone was found a few times. The rearrangement uses TRBV5-8 and TRBJ2-7, with 7 bases fitting TRBD1. V lost 2 bases and J lost 2; bases outside the gene matches: 7. Germline lookup yields CDR1 SGHTS and CDR2 YDEGEE. The CDR3 spans 15 residues. In DNA, the CDR3 is TGTGCCAGCAGCTTACGACAGGGATTGGCCTACGAGCAGTACTTC. Translated: CASSLRQGLAYEQYF.

V gene TRBV5-1 combines with J gene TRBJ1-1; 7 bases align to TRBD1. The germline V gene encodes CDR1 SGHRS and CDR2 YFSETQ. CDR3 size: 18 residues. V trimming: 4 bases; J trimming: 0 bases; junction bases outside the gene matches: 15. CDR3 coding DNA: TGCGCCAGCAGCGATCGGGACAGTCCGGGAATGGTGAACACTGAAGCTTTCTTT. Amino acids: CASSDRDSPGMVNTEAFF.

The chain joins TRBV7-9 to TRBJ1-2; 7 bases map to TRBD1. With 2 bases clipped from V and 0 bases from J, the junction kept 6 bases outside the gene matches. Germline V lookup: CDR1 SEHNR, CDR2 FQNEAQ (reference sequence). This CDR3 comprises 16 residues. The CDR3 DNA reads TGTGCCAGCAGCTTAATCGGCCAGGGGGCTAACTATGGCTACACCTTC. It encodes CASSLIGQGANYGYTF.

The gene calls are TRBV9 and TRBJ1-4; 8 bases are a match to TRBD1. CDR3 length: 17 amino acids. Per the germline V gene, CDR1 is SGDLS and CDR2 is YYNGEE. Trimming removed 3 bases from V and 3 bases from J; junction bases left unmatched: 10. CDR3 loop: CASSEGTGGLSNEKLFF. DNA for the CDR3: TGTGCCAGCAGCGAGGGAACAGGGGGGTTGTCTAATGAAAAACTGTTTTTT.

This chain uses TRBV5-1 with TRBJ2-3, with TRBD1 matching over 7 bases. J was trimmed by 2 bases and V by 6 bases; bases with no gene match: 9. CDR1 and CDR2 (germline): SGHRS, YFSETQ. The CDR3 length is 15 residues. In DNA, the CDR3 is TGCGCCAGCACCCCCGGGGACAGTCTCACAGATACGCAGTATTTT. Its protein product is CASTPGDSLTDTQYF.

The chain has TRBV27 and TRBJ1-3, with D hard to call. Germline V gene lookup returns CDR1 MNHEY and CDR2 SMNVEV (reference sequence). V was pared by 3 bases and J by 4 bases, with 10 bases between. The CDR3 loop spans 14 amino acids. CDR3 sequence (DNA): TGTGCCAGCAGTTTGCAAGGGAGCGGAAACACCATATATTTT. Protein sequence: CASSLQGSGNTIYF.

J is TRBJ2-1 and V is TRBV24-1; TRBD1 aligns across 12 bases. J lost 12 bases, V lost 5 bases, and 10 bases had no gene match. The germline V gene encodes CDR1 KGHDR and CDR2 SFDVKD. The CDR3 sequence is 15 residues long. The CDR3 spells CATSAGTGGVGVQFF. The DNA of the CDR3 is TGTGCCACCAGTGCCGGGACAGGGGGCGTTGGGGTGCAGTTCTTC.